This is a list of T cell receptor beta chains from one sample in a study of Tregs in tolerant kidney transplant recipients. Their antigens are not known. Using immunoSEQ multiplex PCR, the repertoire was profiled, and TCRdb retains in-frame clones only, with some absent. The data show approximately 30,000 clones, under 90% seen once. Sequencing was done on a sample of Tregs from blood cultured with allogeneic cells. These receptor sequences come from a human donor in good health. Both conserved end residues are part of each CDR3. The D gene is left open where the match is weak. The listing skips clone size in some rows; elsewhere it reads once, few, many or a size class.

cdr3_nt cdr3_aa clone_size j_call d_call v_call
TGTGCCAGCAGCGTTCGAGGGGGAAGGGCAGCCTACAATGAGCAGTTCTTC CASSVRGGRAAYNEQFF - TRBJ2-1 - TRBV9
TGCACCAGCAGCCAATCTCCACAGGTGAGGGAGCAGTACTTC CTSSQSPQVREQYF - TRBJ2-7 - TRBV1
TGTGCCAGAAGTCCACTAGCTGGGAGTAGGAACGAGCAGTACTTC CARSPLAGSRNEQYF few TRBJ2-7 - TRBV5-3
TGTGCCAGCAGCCAAGATAATGGCTACATGAACACTGAAGCTTTCTTT CASSQDNGYMNTEAFF - TRBJ1-1 - TRBV4-2
TGTGCCAGCAGCACCGGGACAGGGGGCGGCGGAGAGACCCAGTACTTC CASSTGTGGGGETQYF few TRBJ2-5 TRBD1 TRBV7-3
TGTGCCAGCAGCCAAGAAGTGGGTGGGGAGACCCAGTACTTC CASSQEVGGETQYF - TRBJ2-5 - TRBV4-2
TGCGCCAGCAGCCAGCTGAGAGCGGGCGGTGAGGAGTATTTT CASSQLRAGGEEYF - TRBJ2-3 - TRBV4-3
TGTGCCAGCAGCTTCCCGCCCTACAATGAGCAGTTCTTC CASSFPPYNEQFF - TRBJ2-1 - TRBV7-6
TGCAGCGTTGAAAAAGGTCTAGCGGGAGGGAATGAGCAGTTCTTC CSVEKGLAGGNEQFF - TRBJ2-1 TRBD2 TRBV29-1
TGTGCCAGCAGCCGTGCGACTAGCGGGTCACCCTACGAGCAGTACTTC CASSRATSGSPYEQYF - TRBJ2-7 TRBD2 TRBV11-2
TGCGCCAGCAGCCAAGGACAAGCGGGAGGGAAGGAGACCCAGTACTTC CASSQGQAGGKETQYF - TRBJ2-5 TRBD2 TRBV4-3
TGTGCCATCAGGGGGGGGACGGAGAGCTCCTACGAGCAGTACTTC CAIRGGTESSYEQYF few TRBJ2-7 TRBD2 TRBV10-3
TGTGCCAGCAGCTCTCGGACAGGCCTCTACGAGCAGTACTTC CASSSRTGLYEQYF - TRBJ2-7 TRBD1 TRBV11-3
TGTGCCAGCAGTTACTACGGGAGCTCCTACGAGCAGTACTTC CASSYYGSSYEQYF - TRBJ2-7 - TRBV6-5
TGCGCCAGCAGCTCTGGAGTGGGGGTGTTCGGGACACGCCGTCTCTCCTATAATTCACCCCTCCACTTT CASSSGVGVFGTRRLSYNSPLHF - TRBJ1-6 - TRBV5-1
TGCGCCAGCAGTGATGCTAGCGGGGGCTACGAGCAGTACTTC CASSDASGGYEQYF - TRBJ2-7 TRBD2 TRBV5-1
TGTGCCAGCAGTGAGACTAGATACAATGAGCAGTTCTTC CASSETRYNEQFF - TRBJ2-1 - TRBV2
TGTGCCAGCATGCAGGGGGGAAATTCACCCCTCCACTTT CASMQGGNSPLHF - TRBJ1-6 TRBD1 TRBV2
TGTGCCAGCAGCTTAGATTCTAACACCGGGGAGCTGTTTTTT CASSLDSNTGELFF - TRBJ2-2 - TRBV7-2
TGCAGCGTTGCTTGGACAGGGCGAACTGAAGCTTTCTTT CSVAWTGRTEAFF - TRBJ1-1 TRBD1 TRBV29-1
TGTGCCAGCAGCTTAGAGATCCGGGAAAAGACCCAGTACTTC CASSLEIREKTQYF - TRBJ2-5 - TRBV7-2
TGTGCCAGCCGGACAGGGCTGGCGGAAGGCTACACCTTC CASRTGLAEGYTF - TRBJ1-2 TRBD1 TRBV6-6
TGCAGCGTTGGGGTGGCGCTTCGCGAGCAGTACTTC CSVGVALREQYF - TRBJ2-7 - TRBV29-1
TGTGCCAGCAGCCCCCCCACAGGCTCCTCTGGGGCCAACGTCCTGACTTTC CASSPPTGSSGANVLTF medium-sized TRBJ2-6 - TRBV7-3
TGTGCGGGGAGTATGGGGTCCTCTGGAAACACCATATATTTT CAGSMGSSGNTIYF once TRBJ1-3 - TRBV30
TGTGCCAGCAGCTTGGATTGGGGTAATGAGCAGTTCTTC CASSLDWGNEQFF - TRBJ2-1 - TRBV5-5
TGTGCCATCAAGCCGAGTGCGGGACAGGGGTACGGCGGGGAGCTGTTTTTT CAIKPSAGQGYGGELFF - TRBJ2-2 TRBD1 TRBV10-3
TGCGCCAGCAGCTCCCTCGTCATTGCAGGGAACACTGAAGCTTTCTTT CASSSLVIAGNTEAFF - TRBJ1-1 - TRBV5-1
TGTGCCAGCAGCCTGACAGGGAGCACAGATACGCAGTATTTT CASSLTGSTDTQYF - TRBJ2-3 TRBD1 TRBV11-3
TGTGCCAGCAGCTTAACCGGTGGGAACATTCAGTACTTC CASSLTGGNIQYF - TRBJ2-4 - TRBV5-5
TGTGCCAGCAGCTTTAGGAGCAGGGGCCCTGCCCGGAGGTCTTTT CASSFRSRGPARRSF - TRBJ1-5 - TRBV12-1
TGTGCCAGCAGTGGCGGGGTCCCCTACGAGCAGTACTTC CASSGGVPYEQYF - TRBJ2-7 - TRBV2
TGTGCCAGCAGCGGACGACTAGCGGCGAACACCGGGGAGCTGTTTTTT CASSGRLAANTGELFF once TRBJ2-2 TRBD2 TRBV9
TGCGCCAGCAGCAAGGGACGGCAAGAGACCCAGTACTTC CASSKGRQETQYF - TRBJ2-5 - TRBV5-1
TGCGCCAGCAGCTACACCTCTACTAGCTTGGGTGGCACCGGGGAGCTGTTTTTT CASSYTSTSLGGTGELFF - TRBJ2-2 - TRBV5-1
TGTGCCAGCAGCCCGACAGGGCTAGATCAGCCCCAGCATTTT CASSPTGLDQPQHF - TRBJ1-5 TRBD1 TRBV27
TGTGCCAGCAGCCACAGGAACTATGGCTACACCTTC CASSHRNYGYTF - TRBJ1-2 - TRBV6-9
TGTGCCATCAGTGCTGGGGGCGGGGCCAAAAACATTCAGTACTTC CAISAGGGAKNIQYF once TRBJ2-4 - TRBV10-3
TGTGCCAGCAGTGGTCAGAGAGCGAGTAACTATGGCTACACCTTC CASSGQRASNYGYTF - TRBJ1-2 - TRBV6-1
TGTGCCAGCAGCGTAGCCTTGCGGATCGCGAACACCGGGGAGCTGTTTTTT CASSVALRIANTGELFF few TRBJ2-2 - TRBV9
TGTGCCAGCATCCAAGGGGGACCGAACACTGAAGCTTTCTTT CASIQGGPNTEAFF - TRBJ1-1 - TRBV6-5
TGTGCCACCAGCAGAGCAAATACAGGGAGAGGCGAGCAGTACTTC CATSRANTGRGEQYF - TRBJ2-7 - TRBV15
TGTGCCAGCAGCCCCTCCGGGACACCGAATGAAAAACTGTTTTTT CASSPSGTPNEKLFF - TRBJ1-4 - TRBV5-4
TGTGCCAGCAGCCCGACTAGCGGGGGGGCCTCAGATACGCAGTATTTT CASSPTSGGASDTQYF - TRBJ2-3 TRBD2 TRBV6-4
TGTGCCAGCAGCACGGTAGCCAAAAACATTCAGTACTTC CASSTVAKNIQYF - TRBJ2-4 - TRBV13
TGTGCCAGCAGTTACACAGACTATGGCTACACCTTC CASSYTDYGYTF once TRBJ1-2 - TRBV6-5
TGTGCCAGCAGCTCCCTGACACTCCCGCGGTCCTACGAGCAGTACTTC CASSSLTLPRSYEQYF - TRBJ2-7 - TRBV7-3
TGCGCCAGCAGCTTGGACGCGGGTTTTTCCTACGAGCAGTACTTC CASSLDAGFSYEQYF few TRBJ2-7 - TRBV5-1
TGTGCCTGGAGTCCCGGGACAGGCGGCAATCAGCCCCAGCATTTT CAWSPGTGGNQPQHF - TRBJ1-5 TRBD1 TRBV30
TGTGCCAGCAGCGTCGGACCGGGGGAGGAGCAGTTCTTC CASSVGPGEEQFF - TRBJ2-1 - TRBV9
TGTGCCAGCAGTCTTCCCCAGCGACTAGCGGGAGTGCTCGGGGAGCTGTTTTTT CASSLPQRLAGVLGELFF - TRBJ2-2 TRBD2 TRBV7-9
TGTGCCAGCACCCGTGGAACTGACAGGACTGAGCAGTTCTTC CASTRGTDRTEQFF once TRBJ2-1 - TRBV9
TGTGCCAGCATCGGGGGAGGACCAATGATGGAGTTCTTC CASIGGGPMMEFF - TRBJ2-1 - TRBV6-5
TGTGCCAGCAGCCAAGACGACCCGTTTGCACCAATTTATGGCTACACCTTC CASSQDDPFAPIYGYTF - TRBJ1-2 - TRBV4-2
TGCGCCAGCACTCCCGTGTCCGGGCGGGGCTACGAGCAGTACTTC CASTPVSGRGYEQYF - TRBJ2-7 - TRBV10-1
TGTGCCAGCAGCGTAGGTGGGGACACTGAAGCTTTCTTT CASSVGGDTEAFF - TRBJ1-1 - TRBV9
TGTGCCAGCAGCTTAGAGCATGGGGAGACCCAGTACTTC CASSLEHGETQYF few TRBJ2-5 - TRBV11-3